A single sample is the source of the 23 T cell receptor beta chains below, sequenced in a study of cytomegalovirus exposure and HLA in healthy donors. Researchers ran the PCR with 60 Vbeta and 13 Jbeta primers. The assay was immunoSEQ multiplex PCR, and TCRdb's table has in-frame clones only and misses some. This table has about 180,000 clones, 65% to 85% appearing once. The specimen was PBMCs. The source is a boy younger than 10 in good health and CMV-seronegative.

This rearrangement joins TRBV6-5 to TRBJ2-3; D unclear. Germline V gene data show CDR1 as MNHEY and CDR2 as SVGAGI. The length of the CDR3 is 16 residues. V lost 0 bases and J lost 0, with 10 bases in between. The CDR3 DNA follows: TGTGCCAGCAGTTACTCGGTCGCAACTAGCACAGATACGCAGTATTTT. Encoded protein: CASSYSVATSTDTQYF.

CDR3 residues: CASSDSPGQGEAQYF. The CDR3 bases are TGTGCCAGCAGTGATTCCCCCGGGCAGGGGGAGGCCCAGTACTTC. The chain recombines TRBV2 with TRBJ2-5; the D gene is possibly TRBD1 (7 bases). Trimming pared 3 bases from V and 9 bases from J, leaving 20 bases between. The germline gives CDR1 SNHLY, CDR2 FYNNEI. The CDR3 extends over 15 amino acids.

This clone occurred once. This rearrangement joins TRBV30 to TRBJ2-3; tentatively, D is TRBD2 (5 bases). V shed 0 bases and J shed 3 bases, with 16 bases lying between them. Germline loops: CDR1 GTSNPN, CDR2 SVGIG (reference sequence). CDR3 length: 16 amino acids. This CDR3 reads CAWSVKYAGGTDTQYF. CDR3 in DNA: TGTGCCTGGAGTGTAAAATACGCGGGCGGTACAGATACGCAGTATTTT.

V is TRBV6-4 and J is TRBJ1-1; TRBD1 agrees at 10 bases. The CDR3 extends over 10 amino acids. V lost 8 bases to trimming and J lost 13 bases; unmatched junction nucleotides: 4. From germline, CDR1 is MRHNA and CDR2 SNTAGT. The CDR3 DNA is TGTGCCAGCCCGGACAGGGGGTTTTTCTTT. Its translation: CASPDRGFFF.

The chain couples TRBV30 to TRBJ1-2; D unresolved. There are 14 residues in the CDR3. Germline values: CDR1 GTSNPN, CDR2 SVGIG (reference sequence). The V and J ends lost 3 bases and 4 bases respectively, with 15 bases between them. The CDR3 coding sequence is TGTGCCTGGAGCATAATCTCCACATCCTATGGCTACACCTTC. It codes for CAWSIISTSYGYTF.

This chain's CDR3 is CASSLRGLHEQYF. Written as DNA, the CDR3 is TGTGCCAGCAGCTTGAGAGGTCTACATGAGCAGTACTTC. The chain joins TRBV5-4 to TRBJ2-7; no definite D call. Germline V CDR1 and CDR2: SGHNT, YYREEE (reference sequence). The CDR3 consists of 13 residues. Trimming stripped 1 base from V and 7 bases from J, with 12 bases between.

The chain couples TRBV7-8 to TRBJ2-1, with 10 positions matching TRBD2. Germline V CDR1 and CDR2: SGHVS, FQNEAQ. After removal of 5 bases from V and 1 base from J, the junction contained 8 bases not matched to a gene. The CDR3 is 17 residues long. The CDR3 DNA is TGTGCCAGCAGCGACCCCCTAGCGGGAGTGTCCTACAATGAGCAGTTCTTC. It translates to CASSDPLAGVSYNEQFF.

This rearrangement joins TRBV7-9 to TRBJ2-7; no firm D call. CDR3 size: 11 residues. Germline values: CDR1 SEHNR, CDR2 FQNEAQ (reference sequence). The V gene lost 2 bases and the J gene lost 7 bases, with 6 bases spanning the gap. The CDR3 is CASSLPGEQYF. The CDR3 nucleotides are TGTGCCAGCAGCTTACCCGGGGAGCAGTACTTC.

There are a few counts of this clone. The rearrangement joins TRBV27 to TRBJ1-2, with D possibly being TRBD1 (6 bases). Germline V CDR1 and CDR2: MNHEY, SMNVEV (reference sequence). The CDR3 extends over 16 amino acids. Trimming removed 5 bases from V and 4 bases from J, with 20 bases in between. The CDR3 DNA reads TGTGCCAGCAGTCTTATACGGCACAGGGTGCCCTATGGCTACACCTTC. Protein sequence: CASSLIRHRVPYGYTF.

The J gene is TRBJ2-3, the V gene TRBV25-1, with 9 bases matching TRBD1. V was clipped by 8 bases and J by 2 bases; unmatched bases: 5. CDR1 MGHDK and CDR2 SYGVNS come from the germline V gene. There are 14 residues in the CDR3. DNA for the CDR3: TGTGCCAGCGCGTACAGGGGGCACACAGATACGCAGTATTTT. Its translation is CASAYRGHTDTQYF.

CDR3 amino acids: CASSYTSSYEQYF. The DNA for the CDR3 is TGTGCCAGCAGTTACACTAGCTCGTACGAGCAGTACTTC. J is TRBJ2-7 and V is TRBV6-5; weak D call: TRBD2 (6 bases). With 2 bases removed from V and 4 bases from J, the gap between germline ends came to 9 bases. The CDR3 covers 13 residues. Germline V gives CDR1 MNHEY, CDR2 SVGAGI.

This clone was seen once. The V and J genes are TRBV5-4 and TRBJ2-3, with 9 bases that match TRBD2. CDR1 and CDR2 from the germline V gene are SGHNT and YYREEE (reference sequence). J gave up 4 bases and V 0 bases, and 6 bases lay outside the gene matches. This CDR3 has 16 amino acids. For the CDR3, the DNA is TGTGCCAGCAGCTTGGAGGGCGGGGGGGTTGCAGATACGCAGTATTTT. This gives the protein CASSLEGGGVADTQYF.

The chain is built from TRBV5-4 and TRBJ2-3; TRBD2 matches 13 bases. With 3 bases clipped from V and 2 bases from J, the junction kept 3 bases outside the gene matches. The CDR3 spans 16 residues. Germline lookup yields CDR1 SGHNT and CDR2 YYREEE (reference sequence). The CDR3 region has the DNA TGTGCCAGCAGCTGGGGACTAGCGGGACCCACAGATACGCAGTATTTT. It translates to CASSWGLAGPTDTQYF.

The J gene is TRBJ2-7, the V gene TRBV5-6; 13 bases agree with TRBD2. The CDR3 is 15 amino acids. CDR1 SGHDT and CDR2 YYEEEE come from the germline V gene. J gave up 6 bases and V 4 bases, and 7 bases lay outside the gene matches. The CDR3 is CASSLRTSGSAEQYF. CDR3 nucleotides: TGTGCCAGCAGCCTCCGGACTAGCGGGAGTGCCGAGCAGTACTTC.

The CDR3 spells CASSDIRLGARNEQFF. The DNA for the CDR3 is TGCGCCAGCAGTGACATTCGACTAGGGGCCCGTAATGAGCAGTTCTTC. The gene calls are TRBV10-1 and TRBJ2-1, with D perhaps TRBD2 (6 bases). Germline CDR1 is WNHNN and CDR2 is SYGVQD (reference sequence). The CDR3 extends over 16 amino acids. The V gene lost 3 bases and the J gene lost 7 bases, with 19 bases spanning the gap.

The gene calls are TRBV10-3 and TRBJ1-5; D perhaps matches TRBD1 (6 bases). V gave up 10 bases and J gave up 7 bases, with 20 bases separating them. Germline CDR1 ENHRY, CDR2 SYGVKD. The CDR3 loop spans 14 amino acids. The CDR3 coding sequence is TGTGCCAGCTGGGCAGGGGAGTCAAACCAGCCCCAGCATTTT. Encoded protein: CASWAGESNQPQHF.

V usage is TRBV6-6 and J usage is TRBJ2-1, with TRBD2 matching 11 bases. J gave up 4 bases and V 7 bases, and 3 bases lay outside the gene matches. CDR1 MNHNY and CDR2 SVGAGI come from the germline V gene (reference sequence). This CDR3 is built from 14 residues. The CDR3 reads CASTGLAGYNEQFF. Written as DNA, the CDR3 is TGTGCCAGCACCGGACTAGCGGGTTACAATGAGCAGTTCTTC.

CDR3 loop: CASRGPGTGVNTEAFF. The CDR3 DNA sequence: TGTGCCAGCAGGGGTCCCGGGACAGGGGTGAACACTGAAGCTTTCTTT. The chain employs TRBV27 and TRBJ1-1, with 10 bases lining up with TRBD1. Germline V gene sequence: CDR1 MNHEY, CDR2 SMNVEV (reference sequence). The CDR3 runs to 16 residues. V lost 6 bases, J lost 0 bases, and 7 bases stayed unmatched.

The rearrangement links TRBV28 to TRBJ1-5, with a weak D call TRBD1 (5 bases). The germline CDR1 and CDR2 sequences are MDHEN and SYDVKM. With 6 bases removed from V and 11 bases from J, the gap between germline ends came to 17 bases. The CDR3 runs to 13 residues. In DNA form, the CDR3 reads TGTGCCAGCAGACGGGACTCGTTAAGCGCCCAGCATTTT. Amino acid sequence: CASRRDSLSAQHF. The full variable domain, rest sourced from reference TRBV28 and TRBJ1-5, is DVKVTQSSRYLVKRTGEKVFLECVQDMDHENMFWYRQDPGLGLRLIYFSYDVKMKEKGDIPEGYSVSREKKERFSLILESASTNQTSMYLCASRRDSLSAQHFGDGTRLSIL.

The chain has TRBV7-6 and TRBJ2-3; TRBD2 agrees at 7 bases. The CDR3 runs 14 residues. Germline values: CDR1 SGHVS, CDR2 FNYEAQ. V lost 2 bases to trimming and J lost 14 bases; unmatched junction nucleotides: 13. CDR3 in amino acids: CASSLSTSGVSPYF. The CDR3, as DNA: TGTGCCAGCAGCTTAAGTACGAGCGGGGTTTCTCCGTATTTT.

There are a few counts of this clone. V gene TRBV14 combines with J gene TRBJ2-7; 12 bases agree with TRBD2. The CDR3 sequence is 18 residues long. Trimming cost V 3 bases and J 6 bases; bases outside gene matches: 15. Per the germline V gene, CDR1 is SGHDN and CDR2 is FVKESK. The CDR3 loop is CASSQQTGGLAGSREQYF. DNA of the CDR3: TGTGCCAGCAGCCAGCAAACAGGGGGACTAGCGGGTAGTCGCGAGCAGTACTTC.

This clone occurred once. The V call is TRBV10-3, the J call TRBJ2-6; possible D gene TRBD2, 5 bases. V was shortened by 6 bases and J by 2 bases, with 17 bases between the two germline ends. Germline V lookup: CDR1 ENHRY, CDR2 SYGVKD. The CDR3 sequence is 17 residues long. The CDR3 loop reads CAISRDGMQAGANVLTF. The CDR3 DNA is TGTGCCATCAGCCGGGATGGTATGCAGGCTGGGGCCAACGTCCTGACTTTC.

The J gene is TRBJ2-3, the V gene TRBV7-2; 10 positions match TRBD2. The CDR3 has 15 amino acids. V was clipped by 0 bases and J by 5 bases; unmatched bases: 2. Germline V lookup: CDR1 SGHTA, CDR2 FQGNSA. The CDR3 reads CASSLATSGVDTQYF. DNA of the CDR3: TGTGCCAGCAGCTTAGCAACTAGCGGGGTAGATACGCAGTATTTT.